The clone carrying this TCR beta chain was picked up a small number of times. Its antigen is unknown. This sample is part of a study of T-cell memory formation after mild COVID-19. Study overall: Clusters were largely donor specific.

V lost 2 bases and J lost 8, with 21 bases in between. The CDR3 extends over 16 amino acids. Germline CDR1 KGHSH, CDR2 LQKENI. TCRdb recomputed calls from the 5' RACE reads with MiXCR, one row per CDR3 protein. The sample records about 560,000 distinct CDR3 sequences, about a fifth being singletons. Study-level results: The study detected some responding clones in pre-infection memory, suggesting cross-reactive memory joined.

Sequencing was carried out using PBMCs or a T cell subset sorted from them (not recorded which). This TCR was recovered from an adult woman who had mild COVID-19 (a few samples of this study predate the infection). Cell type and time point are not known. The V and J genes are TRBV18 and TRBJ1-2; the D is unclear. Here the CDR3 reads CASSPTRVGELVGYTF. The CDR3 coding sequence is TGTGCCAGCTCACCAACGAGGGTCGGAGAATTAGTAGGCTACACCTTC.